Presented here are 10 T cell receptor beta chains from one specimen sequenced in a study of identical twins. TCRdb passed the 5' RACE reads through MiXCR, listing each CDR3 protein once. The sample has roughly 540,000 distinct CDR3 sequences, 22% seen once; the top ten hold 0.75% to 0.95%. These data also formed part of another study, on T cells expressing NK-cell markers.

Sequences were obtained from CD4+ T cells sorted from blood. The receptor source for this set is a woman aged 18-29 years in good health.

There are a few counts of this clonotype. The chain joins TRBV20-1 to TRBJ2-3, with D uncertain. The germline CDR1 and CDR2 sequences are DFQATT and SNEGSKA (reference sequence). This CDR3 is 12 amino acids long. Trimming pared 8 bases from V and 6 bases from J, leaving 15 bases between. The DNA of the CDR3 is TGCAGTCCCATAAAGGACGTGGATACGCAGTATTTT. Translated: CSPIKDVDTQYF.

The chain links TRBV12-3 or TRBV12-4 to TRBJ1-4; D not certain. This CDR3 comprises 14 residues. V was clipped by 4 bases and J by 2 bases, with 8 bases between them. CDR3 in DNA: TGTGCCAGCAGTTCACCTCCGACTAATGAAAAACTGTTTTTT. It encodes CASSSPPTNEKLFF.

This chain joins TRBV12-3 or TRBV12-4 and TRBJ1-5; 8 bases agree with TRBD1. This CDR3 region has 17 residues. The ends lost 7 bases at V and 5 bases at J; junction bases unmatched: 16. The CDR3 protein is CASTRGIGQGVDQPQHF. In DNA form, the CDR3 reads TGTGCCAGCACCCGAGGGATAGGACAGGGAGTCGATCAGCCCCAGCATTTT.

This clonotype was seen repeatedly, ten times or more. The CDR3 DNA reads TGTGCCAGCAAACTACAGGGCAGCGGCTACACCTTC. This codes for CASKLQGSGYTF. The rearrangement joins TRBV2 to TRBJ1-2; a weak D match, TRBD1 (6 bases). Deletions cut 7 bases from V and 8 bases from J, with 14 bases between. Germline loops: CDR1 SNHLY, CDR2 FYNNEI. The CDR3 sequence is 12 residues long.

This clonotype turned up a few times. V is TRBV5-1 and J is TRBJ2-2; a possible D gene is TRBD2 (5 bases). Between the trimmed V and J ends, which lost 0 bases and 15 bases, there was a span of 18 bases. The CDR3 is made up of 14 amino acids. Germline V gene lookup returns CDR1 SGHRS and CDR2 YFSETQ. The CDR3 DNA sequence: TGCGCCAGCAGCTTGGCCGGAGAGGGAATGAAGGTGTTTTTT. This gives the protein CASSLAGEGMKVFF.

This clonotype was detected a few times. The chain is built from TRBV5-1 and TRBJ2-1; D is unclear. V gave up 4 bases and J gave up 8 bases, with 10 bases separating them. Per the germline V gene, CDR1 is SGHRS and CDR2 is YFSETQ. The CDR3 length is 12 residues. The CDR3: CASSHDSYEQFF. DNA for the CDR3: TGCGCCAGCAGCCACGACTCCTATGAGCAGTTCTTC.

The chain is built from TRBV5-1 and TRBJ1-2, with D perhaps matching TRBD1 (5 bases). CDR3 size: 16 residues. Trimming took off 4 bases at V and 8 bases at J, with 24 bases between the two ends. Germline CDR1 reads SGHRS; CDR2 reads YFSETQ. CDR3 in amino acids: CASSQNAGTVTPGYTF. The CDR3 bases are TGCGCCAGCAGCCAAAATGCGGGGACGGTAACGCCGGGCTACACCTTC.

This clonotype came up a few times. The CDR3 coding sequence is TGTGCCAGCCTACCCGGAGCTCCGGGCCGGAGAAACGGGGAGCTGTTTTTT. Translated, it gives CASLPGAPGRRNGELFF. The chain recombines TRBV7-9 with TRBJ2-2; D ambiguous. The CDR3 runs to 17 residues. V lost 8 bases and J 7 bases, leaving 26 bases between the germline ends. Germline V CDR1 and CDR2: SEHNR, FQNEAQ (reference sequence).

As DNA, the CDR3 is TGTGCCAGCAGCTTCCCCCGGACTAGCGGGACAAACAATGAGCAGTTCTTC. This translates into CASSFPRTSGTNNEQFF. The chain recombines TRBV11-2 with TRBJ2-1; TRBD2 matches 12 bases. V trimming: 3 bases; J trimming: 5 bases; junction bases outside the gene matches: 8. This CDR3 is 17 amino acids long. In germline, CDR1 is SGHAT, CDR2 FQNNGV.

In this sample, this clonotype turned up many times. V gene TRBV5-1 combines with J gene TRBJ2-7, with D possibly being TRBD2 (6 bases). Trimming took 0 bases from V and 4 from J, leaving 8 bases between them. This CDR3 is built from 13 residues. Germline CDR1 and CDR2: SGHRS and YFSETQ. As DNA, the CDR3 is TGCGCCAGCAGCTTGGGCGGGACGTACGAGCAGTACTTC. Protein sequence: CASSLGGTYEQYF.